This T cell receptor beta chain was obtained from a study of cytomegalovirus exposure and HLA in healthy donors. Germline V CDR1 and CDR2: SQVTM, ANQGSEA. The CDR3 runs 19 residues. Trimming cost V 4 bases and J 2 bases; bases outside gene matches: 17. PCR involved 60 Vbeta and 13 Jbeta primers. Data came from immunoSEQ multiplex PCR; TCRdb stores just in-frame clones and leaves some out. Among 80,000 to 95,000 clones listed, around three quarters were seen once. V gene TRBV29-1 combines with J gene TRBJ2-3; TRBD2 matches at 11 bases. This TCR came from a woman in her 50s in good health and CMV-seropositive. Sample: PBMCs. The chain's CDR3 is CSVVVGLAGGLMHTDTQYF. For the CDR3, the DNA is TGCAGCGTTGTGGTTGGGCTAGCGGGAGGCCTAATGCACACAGATACGCAGTATTTT.